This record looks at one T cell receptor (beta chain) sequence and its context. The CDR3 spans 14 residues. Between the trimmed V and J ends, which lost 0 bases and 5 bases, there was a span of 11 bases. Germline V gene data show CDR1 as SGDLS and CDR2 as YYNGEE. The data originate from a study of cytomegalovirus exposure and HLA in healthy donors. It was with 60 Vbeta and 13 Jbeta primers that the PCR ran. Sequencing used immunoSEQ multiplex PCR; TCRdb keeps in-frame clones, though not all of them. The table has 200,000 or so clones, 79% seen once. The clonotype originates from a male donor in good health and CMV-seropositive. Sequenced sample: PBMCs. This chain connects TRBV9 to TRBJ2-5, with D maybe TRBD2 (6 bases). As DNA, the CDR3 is TGTGCCAGCAGCGTAGCTGCGGGGTATGAGACCCAGTACTTC. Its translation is CASSVAAGYETQYF.